Shown below are 5 T cell receptor beta chains from a single sample sequenced in a study of identical twins. TCRdb ran MiXCR on the 5' RACE reads and lists one entry per CDR3 protein. The profile covers roughly 690,000 distinct CDR3 sequences, with around 6.1% appearing a single time and around 1.9% taken by the ten largest. Sequenced: naive T cells sorted from blood. These TCRs come from a man younger than 35 in good health.

In its sample, this clonotype was seen a few times. The chain is built from TRBV10-1 and TRBJ2-1; possibly TRBD1 for D (5 bases). Trimming shortened V by 0 bases and J by 4 bases, and 16 bases separated the two germline ends. The CDR3 is 17 amino acids. The V gene's germline CDR1 is WNHNN and CDR2 SYGVQD (reference sequence). CDR3 sequence: CASSESKLTASYNEQFF. CDR3 DNA sequence: TGCGCCAGCAGTGAGTCGAAACTGACAGCCTCTTACAATGAGCAGTTCTTC.

This clonotype was seen ten or more times. The rearrangement joins TRBV27 to TRBJ2-2; D gene unclear. The V end was cut by 0 bases, the J end by 3 bases, with 14 bases between. The CDR3 sequence is 17 residues long. Germline V gene sequence: CDR1 MNHEY, CDR2 SMNVEV (reference sequence). In DNA form, the CDR3 reads TGTGCCAGCAGTTTATCCCTCTTACATTTCGACACCGGGGAGCTGTTTTTT. It is translated as CASSLSLLHFDTGELFF.

The chain has TRBV28 and TRBJ2-7, with 8 bases lining up with TRBD1. The CDR3 consists of 15 residues. V was clipped by 7 bases and J by 0 bases; unmatched bases: 8. Germline CDR1 MDHEN, CDR2 SYDVKM. The CDR3 bases are TGTGCCAGCACCCGACCCACAGGGGGCTCCTACGAGCAGTACTTC. It specifies CASTRPTGGSYEQYF. The full variable domain, completed using reference TRBV28 and TRBJ2-7, is DVKVTQSSRYLVKRTGEKVFLECVQDMDHENMFWYRQDPGLGLRLIYFSYDVKMKEKGDIPEGYSVSREKKERFSLILESASTNQTSMYLCASTRPTGGSYEQYFGPGTRLTVT.

The chain carries TRBV19 and TRBJ2-2; 7 positions match TRBD1. The CDR3 contains 16 residues. From germline, CDR1 is LNHDA and CDR2 SQIVND (reference sequence). The V segment lost 0 bases and the J segment 3 bases; nucleotides outside the gene matches: 4. This CDR3 reads CASSIDMTGHTGELFF. For the CDR3, the DNA is TGTGCCAGTAGTATAGACATGACAGGGCACACCGGGGAGCTGTTTTTT.

Only a few counts were recorded for this clonotype. This chain connects TRBV21-1 to TRBJ2-5. TRBV21-1 is recorded as a pseudogene. The CDR3 totals 14 residues. CDR3 sequence: CASSKWGHQETQYF. The CDR3 DNA reads TGTGCCAGCAGCAAATGGGGGCACCAAGAGACCCAGTACTTC.